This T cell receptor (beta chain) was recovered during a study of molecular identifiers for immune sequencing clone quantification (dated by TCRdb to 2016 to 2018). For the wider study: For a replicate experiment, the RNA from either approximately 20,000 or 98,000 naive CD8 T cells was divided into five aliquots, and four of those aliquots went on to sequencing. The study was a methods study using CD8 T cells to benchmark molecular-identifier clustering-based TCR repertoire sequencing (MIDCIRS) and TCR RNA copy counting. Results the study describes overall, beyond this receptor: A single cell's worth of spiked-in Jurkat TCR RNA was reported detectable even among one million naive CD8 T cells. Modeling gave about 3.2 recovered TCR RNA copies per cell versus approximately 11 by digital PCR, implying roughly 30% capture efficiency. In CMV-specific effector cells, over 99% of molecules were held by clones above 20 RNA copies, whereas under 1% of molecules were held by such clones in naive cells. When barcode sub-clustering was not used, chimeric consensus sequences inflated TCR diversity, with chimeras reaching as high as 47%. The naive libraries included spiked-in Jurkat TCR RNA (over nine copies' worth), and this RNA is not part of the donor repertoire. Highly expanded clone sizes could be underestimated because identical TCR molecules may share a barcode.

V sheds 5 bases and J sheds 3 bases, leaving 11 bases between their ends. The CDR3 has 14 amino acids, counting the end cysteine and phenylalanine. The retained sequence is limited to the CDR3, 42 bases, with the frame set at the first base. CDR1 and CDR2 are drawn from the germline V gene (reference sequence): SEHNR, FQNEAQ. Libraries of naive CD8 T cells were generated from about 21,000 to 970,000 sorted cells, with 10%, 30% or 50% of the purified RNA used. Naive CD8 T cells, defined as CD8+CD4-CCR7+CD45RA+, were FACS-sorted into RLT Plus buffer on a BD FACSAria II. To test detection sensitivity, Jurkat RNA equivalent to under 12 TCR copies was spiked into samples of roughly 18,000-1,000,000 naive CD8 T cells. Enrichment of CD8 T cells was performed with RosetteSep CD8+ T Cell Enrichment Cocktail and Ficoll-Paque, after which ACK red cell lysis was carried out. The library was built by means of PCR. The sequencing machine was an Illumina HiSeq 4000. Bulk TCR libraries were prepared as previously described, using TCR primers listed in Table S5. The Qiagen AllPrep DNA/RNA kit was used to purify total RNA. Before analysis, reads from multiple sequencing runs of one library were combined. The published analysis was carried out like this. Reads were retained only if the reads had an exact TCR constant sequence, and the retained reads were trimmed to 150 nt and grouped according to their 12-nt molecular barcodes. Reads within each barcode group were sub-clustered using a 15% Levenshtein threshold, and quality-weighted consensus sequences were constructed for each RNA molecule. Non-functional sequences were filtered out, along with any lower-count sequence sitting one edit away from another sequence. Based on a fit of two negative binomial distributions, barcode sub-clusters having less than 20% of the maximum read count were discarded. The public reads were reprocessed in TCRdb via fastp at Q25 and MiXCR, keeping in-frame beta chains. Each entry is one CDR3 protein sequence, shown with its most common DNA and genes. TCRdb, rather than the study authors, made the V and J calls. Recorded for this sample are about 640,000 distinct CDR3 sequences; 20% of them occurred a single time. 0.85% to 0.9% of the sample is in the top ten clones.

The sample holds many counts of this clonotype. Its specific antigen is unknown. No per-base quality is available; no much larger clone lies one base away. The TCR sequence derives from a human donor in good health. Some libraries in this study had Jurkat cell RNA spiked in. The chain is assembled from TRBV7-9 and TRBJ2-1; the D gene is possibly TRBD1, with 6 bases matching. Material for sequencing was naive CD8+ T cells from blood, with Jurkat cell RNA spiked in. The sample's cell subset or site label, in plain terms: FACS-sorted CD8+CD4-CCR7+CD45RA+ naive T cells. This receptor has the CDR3 CASSQPGVYNEQFF. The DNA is TGTGCCAGCAGCCAACCAGGGGTCTACAATGAGCAGTTCTTC.